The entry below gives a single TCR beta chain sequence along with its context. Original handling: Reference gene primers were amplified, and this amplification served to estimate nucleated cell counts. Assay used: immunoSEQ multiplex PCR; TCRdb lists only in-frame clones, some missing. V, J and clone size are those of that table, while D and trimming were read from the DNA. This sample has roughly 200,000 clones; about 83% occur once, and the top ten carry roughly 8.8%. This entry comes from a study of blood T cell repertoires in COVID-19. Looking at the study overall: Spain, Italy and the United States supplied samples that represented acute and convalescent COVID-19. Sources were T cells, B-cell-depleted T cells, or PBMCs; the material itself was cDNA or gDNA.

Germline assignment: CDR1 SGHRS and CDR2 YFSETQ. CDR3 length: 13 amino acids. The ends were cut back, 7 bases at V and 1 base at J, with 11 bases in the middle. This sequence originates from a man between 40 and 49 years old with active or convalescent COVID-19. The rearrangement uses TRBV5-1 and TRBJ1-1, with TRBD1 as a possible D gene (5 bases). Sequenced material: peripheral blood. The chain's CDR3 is CASADGANTEAFF. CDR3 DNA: TGCGCCAGCGCAGATGGGGCGAACACTGAAGCTTTCTTT.